A single sample is the source of the 10 T cell receptor beta chains below, sequenced in a study of Ad26.COV2.S vaccination and SARS-CoV-2 variants. The sample's treatment: over 15 received Ad26.COV2.S at low or high dose, single or two shots; about 5 received placebo; per-sample allocation not given. Material that was analyzed had been drawn on day 63 after the first vaccine or placebo injection. The assay was immunoSEQ multiplex PCR, and TCRdb's table has in-frame clones only and misses some. The sample shows a few hundred thousand clones, roughly 84% of them seen only once. The specimen comprised peripheral blood, sampled in a trial of Ad26.COV2.S vaccine versus placebo. Receptors were obtained from a person aged 18-65 years who received the Ad26.COV2.S COVID-19 vaccine or a placebo.

This sequence joins TRBV9 and TRBJ2-3; 7 nucleotides align to TRBD2. The junction had 9 bases not matched to a gene; V was cut back by 0 bases and J by 5 bases. CDR1 is SGDLS and CDR2 is YYNGEE in the germline V gene. This CDR3 has 16 residues. Here the CDR3 DNA reads TGTGCCAGCAGCGTAGTTGGCGGGGGAAAAGTAGATACGCAGTATTTT. This encodes CASSVVGGGKVDTQYF.

V gene TRBV7-9 combines with J gene TRBJ2-7; unclear D gene. Trimming left V 6 bases short and J 0 bases short, with 6 bases between. Germline V gene lookup returns CDR1 SEHNR and CDR2 FQNEAQ (reference sequence). This CDR3 region has 12 residues. CDR3 in amino acids: CASSYSSYEQYF. CDR3 DNA: TGTGCCAGCAGTTACTCCTCCTACGAGCAGTACTTC. Based on the CDR3 plus reference TRBV7-9 and TRBJ2-7, the full variable domain is DTGVSQNPRHKITKRGQNVTFRCDPISEHNRLYWYRQTLGQGPEFLTYFQNEAQLEKSRLLSDRFSAERPKGSFSTLEIQRTEQGDSAMYLCASSYSSYEQYFGPGTRLTVT.

The rearrangement links TRBV7-9 to TRBJ2-1; tentatively, D is TRBD1 (6 bases). The V gene's germline CDR1 is SEHNR and CDR2 FQNEAQ (reference sequence). The V end lost 7 bases, the J end lost 1 base, and 14 bases lay between the germline ends. The CDR3 consists of 15 residues. The CDR3 bases are TGTGCCAGCATCGAACAGGGTAGGTCCTACAATGAGCAGTTCTTC. It encodes CASIEQGRSYNEQFF.

The V call is TRBV4-3, the J call TRBJ1-1; no clear D gene. The CDR3 spans 14 residues. Germline V gene sequence: CDR1 LGHNA, CDR2 YSLEER. Trimming removed 0 bases from V and 1 base from J, with 6 bases in between. This CDR3 reads CASSQDSWNTEAFF. As DNA, the CDR3 is TGCGCCAGCAGCCAAGATAGTTGGAACACTGAAGCTTTCTTT.

The V gene is TRBV5-4, the J gene TRBJ2-6; D is ambiguous. This CDR3 is built from 14 residues. CDR1 is SGHNT, CDR2 YYREEE, per germline (reference sequence). Trimming left V 3 bases short and J 0 bases short, with 4 bases between. The CDR3: CASSSTSGANVLTF. The CDR3 nucleotides are TGTGCCAGCAGCTCAACCTCTGGGGCCAACGTCCTGACTTTC.

This clone was recorded only once. The J gene is TRBJ2-3, the V gene TRBV7-9; TRBD2 agrees at 13 bases. V shed 7 bases, J shed 3 bases, and the junction held 7 bases outside the gene matches. The germline CDR1 and CDR2 sequences are SEHNR and FQNEAQ (reference sequence). CDR3 size: 16 residues. CDR3 in DNA: TGTGCCAGCATTTCTTCGACTAGCGGGGGGACAGATACGCAGTATTTT. Translation: CASISSTSGGTDTQYF.

The chain joins TRBV9 to TRBJ2-2; D is ambiguous. The CDR3 has 15 residues. The germline V gene has CDR1 SGDLS and CDR2 YYNGEE. The V gene lost 4 bases and the J gene lost 0 bases, with 10 bases spanning the gap. The CDR3 coding sequence is TGTGCCAGCAGCCCGACGATGGCGAACACCGGGGAGCTGTTTTTT. Amino acids: CASSPTMANTGELFF.

This CDR3 is CASSQAQGYNSPLHF. In nucleotides, the CDR3 is TGTGCCAGCAGCCAAGCACAGGGGTATAATTCACCCCTCCACTTT. The chain is built from TRBV3-1 (or the pseudogene TRBV3-2) and TRBJ1-6; 7 bases fit TRBD1. Per the germline V gene, CDR1 is LGHDT and CDR2 is YNNKEL (reference sequence). The ends lost 1 base at V and 4 bases at J; junction bases unmatched: 1. This CDR3 has 15 residues.

This clone has just one count. The chain recombines TRBV12-3 or TRBV12-4 with TRBJ2-2, with D tentatively TRBD1 or TRBD2 (5 bases each). This CDR3 has 13 residues. The V end was cut by 7 bases, the J end by 5 bases, with 11 bases between. The DNA for the CDR3 is TGTGCCAGCACCCTGGGACGGACCGGGGAGCTGTTTTTT. Translating it yields CASTLGRTGELFF.

The rearrangement uses TRBV11-2 and TRBJ2-3, with 7 bases fitting TRBD2. This CDR3 comprises 17 residues. Germline lookup yields CDR1 SGHAT and CDR2 FQNNGV. V shed 3 bases and J 0 bases; nucleotides not matched to a gene: 9. The CDR3 sequence is CASSFRGGRTSTDTQYF. The CDR3 DNA reads TGTGCCAGCAGCTTCCGCGGGGGTCGAACTAGCACAGATACGCAGTATTTT. Full variable domain (outside the CDR3, taken from reference TRBV11-2 and TRBJ2-3): EAGVAQSPRYKIIEKRQSVAFWCNPISGHATLYWYQQILGQGPKLLIQFQNNGVVDDSQLPKDRFSAERLKGVDSTLKIQPAKLEDSAVYLCASSFRGGRTSTDTQYFGPGTRLTVL.